The clone carrying this T cell receptor beta chain was seen more than once but under ten times. Its antigen is still unknown. The CDR3 contains 13 residues. CDR1 is LNHDA, CDR2 SQIVND, per germline (reference sequence). Trimming shortened V by 6 bases and J by 6 bases, and 15 bases separated the two germline ends. These data originate in a study of OX40 agonist ivuxolimab in advanced cancers. Study-wide background: Patients received intravenous ivuxolimab every 2 weeks at 0.01 to 10 mg/kg. Treatment received earlier with anti-PD-1, anti-PD-L1 or anti-CTLA-4 agents was allowed, and less than 45% had some. Study findings and constraints: In the 0.1-3.0 mg/kg groups, partial responders showed among the lowest expansion.

The method was immunoSEQ multiplex PCR; TCRdb's version includes in-frame clones alone and lacks a portion of them. The data show some 73,000 clones, about 90% seen once. The V gene is TRBV19, the J gene TRBJ2-7, with D unclear. The receptor was isolated from an adult with an advanced solid tumor such as melanoma, head and neck, liver or kidney cancer. The sample here was CD4+ or CD8+ T cells sorted from blood, taken in a trial of the OX40 agonist ivuxolimab. The CDR3 sequence is CASSPLLSVEQYF. Here the CDR3 DNA reads TGTGCCAGTAGCCCTTTGTTATCGGTCGAGCAGTACTTC.